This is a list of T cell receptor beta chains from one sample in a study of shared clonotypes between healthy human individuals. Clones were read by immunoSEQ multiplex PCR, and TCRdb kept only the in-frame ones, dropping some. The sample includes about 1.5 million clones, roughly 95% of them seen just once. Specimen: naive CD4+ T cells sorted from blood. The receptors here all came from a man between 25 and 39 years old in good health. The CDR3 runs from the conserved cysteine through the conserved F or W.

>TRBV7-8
CASSPGGQTGELFF
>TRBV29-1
CSVGDTLSTGELFF
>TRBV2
CASSDHTRGSGELFF
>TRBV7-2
CASSSGPPSLYEQYF
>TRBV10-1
CASSDRPLPRTYNEQFF
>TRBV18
CATTERVTLNEQFF
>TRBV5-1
CASSLELGFNEQFF
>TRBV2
CASIPDNYGYTF
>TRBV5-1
CASSNPSGRAYADTQYF
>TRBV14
CASSQVNLRWDRQETQYF
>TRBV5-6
CASSLRVQVLVKNIQYF
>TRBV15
CATSRREGLYEQYF
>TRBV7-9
CASKPGAFF
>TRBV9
CASSVEQIEGEAFF
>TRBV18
CASSPKVVQETQYF
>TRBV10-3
CAIKQGNQPQHF
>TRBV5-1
CASSLFQANTEAFF
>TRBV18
CASSPLTGSRDTGELFF
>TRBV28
CASSLSDRGHEQYF
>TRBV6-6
CASSYSLSGVYGYTF
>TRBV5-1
CASSWDRETQYF
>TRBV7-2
CASSLRQGSQPQHF